The next 19 T cell receptor beta chains were all read from a single sample in a study of cytomegalovirus exposure and HLA in healthy donors. Sequencing was performed with immunoSEQ multiplex PCR; in TCRdb, only in-frame clones are kept and a portion is missing. The table records about 190,000 clones, around 84% of them present only once. The sequencing input was PBMCs. The receptors were sampled from a man in his late teens or twenties in good health and CMV-seropositive.

This chain connects TRBV7-8 to TRBJ1-2, with unresolved D. The CDR3 has 15 amino acids. Looked up from germline, CDR1 is SGHVS and CDR2 is FQNEAQ. With 5 bases removed from V and 4 bases from J, the gap between germline ends came to 17 bases. CDR3 amino acids: CASSARRESGYGYTF. As DNA, the CDR3 is TGTGCCAGCAGCGCCCGCCGCGAGAGCGGCTATGGCTACACCTTC.

The rearrangement uses TRBV18 and TRBJ2-7; TRBD2 matches at 7 bases. The CDR3 consists of 14 residues. Trimming removed 6 bases from V and 2 bases from J; junction bases left unmatched: 7. Per the germline V gene, CDR1 is KGHSH and CDR2 is LQKENI. CDR3 nucleotides: TGTGCCAGCTCCCGAGGGCGGGGGACCTACGAGCAGTACTTC. It yields the protein CASSRGRGTYEQYF.

The chain carries TRBV4-1 and TRBJ2-6, with a possible D match to TRBD1 (6 bases). The CDR3 contains 17 residues. The germline V gene has CDR1 MGHRA and CDR2 YSYEKL. Between the trimmed V and J ends, which lost 4 bases and 7 bases, there was a span of 20 bases. CDR3 sequence (DNA): TGCGCCAGCAGCCCCGATGGAACAGGGTTAAGTGCCAACGTCCTGACTTTC. Its translation is CASSPDGTGLSANVLTF.

The gene calls are TRBV28 and TRBJ1-2, with TRBD1 matching over 7 bases. V was pared by 4 bases and J by 6 bases, with 8 bases of the junction left unmatched. Germline CDR1 MDHEN, CDR2 SYDVKM. The CDR3 contains 14 residues. The CDR3 nucleotides read TGTGCCAGCAGTTCCTCTCAGGGGGGACATGGCTACACCTTC. Residues: CASSSSQGGHGYTF.

The rearrangement joins TRBV29-1 to TRBJ1-1; D remains ambiguous. V was clipped by 7 bases and J by 1 base, with 13 bases between them. The CDR3 covers 13 residues. Germline values: CDR1 SQVTM, CDR2 ANQGSEA. CDR3 sequence: CSARTDTNTEAFF. CDR3 bases: TGCAGCGCCAGAACCGATACGAACACTGAAGCTTTCTTT.

CDR3 in amino acids: CASSVVGGLAAYEQYF. The CDR3 region has the DNA TGTGCCAGTAGCGTGGTAGGGGGACTAGCTGCCTACGAGCAGTACTTC. The chain employs TRBV19 and TRBJ2-7; 9 bases match TRBD2. CDR3 length equals 16 residues. Losses at the gene ends were 6 bases for V and 2 bases for J; bases not matched to a gene: 11. In germline, CDR1 is LNHDA, CDR2 SQIVND (reference sequence).

The rearrangement links TRBV11-2 to TRBJ1-5; D is possibly TRBD1 (5 bases). CDR3 length equals 17 residues. Trimming took off 2 bases at V and 2 bases at J, with 16 bases between the two ends. Germline-derived CDR1 and CDR2 are SGHAT and FQNNGV. The CDR3 here is CASSLNGVTGGNQPQHF. Here the CDR3 DNA reads TGTGCCAGCAGCTTAAATGGGGTAACGGGGGGCAATCAGCCCCAGCATTTT.

The V gene is TRBV7-2, the J gene TRBJ2-5; the D gene is possibly TRBD2 (5 bases). CDR3 length: 15 residues. In germline, CDR1 is SGHTA, CDR2 FQGNSA. Trimming removed 0 bases at V and 5 bases at J, with 13 bases between. The CDR3 nucleotides are TGTGCCAGCAGCTTAGCTGCGAGGACTGTGGAGACCCAGTACTTC. This gives the protein CASSLAARTVETQYF. The whole variable domain, remainder taken from reference TRBV7-2 and TRBJ2-5, is GAGVSQSPSNKVTEKGKDVELRCDPISGHTALYWYRQSLGQGLEFLIYFQGNSAPDKSGLPSDRFSAERTGGSVSTLTIQRTQQEDSAVYLCASSLAARTVETQYFGPGTRLLVL.

The chain is built from TRBV27 and TRBJ1-5, with 10 bases aligning to TRBD1. V was clipped by 6 bases and J by 4 bases; unmatched bases: 6. From germline, CDR1 is MNHEY and CDR2 SMNVEV (reference sequence). The CDR3 runs 15 residues. The CDR3 region has the DNA TGTGCCAGCAGCCCCCGGGACAGGGGTAATCAGCCCCAGCATTTT. Amino acids: CASSPRDRGNQPQHF.

This rearrangement joins TRBV28 to TRBJ2-7, with a weak D call TRBD1 (5 bases). The CDR3 length is 14 residues. CDR1 MDHEN and CDR2 SYDVKM come from the germline V gene. With 6 bases removed from V and 5 bases from J, the gap between germline ends came to 17 bases. The chain's CDR3 is CASSIRRGNHEQYF. In DNA, the CDR3 is TGTGCCAGCAGCATCCGAAGGGGTAACCACGAGCAGTACTTC.

The V and J genes are TRBV2 and TRBJ2-7, with 14 positions matching TRBD2. CDR1 SNHLY and CDR2 FYNNEI come from the germline V gene. This CDR3 region has 16 residues. With V trimmed by 5 bases and J by 7 bases, 10 bases remained unmatched. CDR3 DNA sequence: TGTGCCAGCAGTTACAGTCCCGGGACTAGCGGGAGTGAGCAGTACTTC. Residues: CASSYSPGTSGSEQYF.

The chain is built from TRBV7-9 and TRBJ1-1; D is perhaps TRBD1 (6 bases). The germline V gene has CDR1 SEHNR and CDR2 FQNEAQ (reference sequence). Trimming removed 5 bases from V and 0 bases from J, with 13 bases in between. The CDR3 sequence is 15 residues long. The CDR3 sequence is CASSQSQGMNTEAFF. The CDR3 coding sequence is TGTGCCAGCAGCCAATCCCAGGGGATGAACACTGAAGCTTTCTTT.

CDR3 coding DNA: TGTGCCTGGAGTGTAAGTCAGGGGTACTCAGATACGCAGTATTTT. It yields the protein CAWSVSQGYSDTQYF. This chain joins TRBV30 and TRBJ2-3, with D perhaps matching TRBD1 (6 bases). Germline V gene sequence: CDR1 GTSNPN, CDR2 SVGIG (reference sequence). The CDR3 is 15 amino acids. V lost 0 bases and J 4 bases, leaving 14 bases between the germline ends.

V is TRBV20-1 and J is TRBJ2-3; TRBD2 is a possible D gene (5 bases). CDR3 length: 10 residues. From germline, CDR1 is DFQATT and CDR2 SNEGSKA (reference sequence). V gave up 5 bases and J gave up 6 bases, with 6 bases separating them. CDR3 residues: CSAGLDTQYF. The CDR3, as DNA: TGCAGTGCTGGACTGGATACGCAGTATTTT.

The chain links TRBV7-3 to TRBJ1-2, with a possible D match to TRBD1 (5 bases). Trimming cost V 1 base and J 5 bases, with 11 bases left between them. Germline V CDR1 and CDR2: SGHTA, FQGTGA. The CDR3 totals 14 residues. DNA of the CDR3: TGTGCCAGCAGCTTAAGCCCGGCAGGGTATGGCTACACCTTC. Residues: CASSLSPAGYGYTF.

This clone came up a few times. CDR3 sequence: CASSLADGASYGYTF. CDR3 coding DNA: TGCGCCAGCAGCTTGGCCGATGGAGCTTCCTATGGCTACACCTTC. The chain joins TRBV5-1 to TRBJ1-2; D remains ambiguous. The CDR3 sequence is 15 residues long. Trimming stripped 0 bases from V and 4 bases from J, with 13 bases between. The germline V gene has CDR1 SGHRS and CDR2 YFSETQ.

The DNA for the CDR3 is TGTGCCAGCAGCTTCGATACAGCCCAGCCCCAGCATTTT. Protein: CASSFDTAQPQHF. V gene TRBV7-2 combines with J gene TRBJ1-5; no definite D call. With 3 bases removed from V and 7 bases from J, the gap between germline ends came to 10 bases. The CDR3 loop spans 13 amino acids. Germline V gene lookup returns CDR1 SGHTA and CDR2 FQGNSA.

This chain connects TRBV30 to TRBJ2-3; TRBD2 matches at 10 bases. This CDR3 is 15 amino acids long. The germline CDR1 and CDR2 sequences are GTSNPN and SVGIG (reference sequence). V dropped 2 bases and J dropped 4; count of bases not matched to a gene: 6. CDR3 sequence reads: CAWSSPSGRSDTQYF. CDR3 sequence (DNA): TGTGCCTGGAGTAGTCCTAGCGGGAGATCAGATACGCAGTATTTT.

The chain carries TRBV5-1 and TRBJ1-1, with D hard to call. V was cut by 5 bases and J by 0 bases, with 11 bases left in between. The germline CDR1 and CDR2 sequences are SGHRS and YFSETQ. This CDR3 has 14 amino acids. In DNA, the CDR3 is TGCGCCAGCAGTTTACTAGTCTTGAACACTGAAGCTTTCTTT. It codes for CASSLLVLNTEAFF.